This TCR beta chain was recorded in a study of shared clonotypes between healthy human individuals. Study-level findings and limits: Non-shared clonotypes were found to have lower generation probabilities than the clonotypes that were shared by all four of the sorted-subset donors. The study's rarefaction showed incomplete sorted-subset sequencing despite large depth.

This clone occurred a few times. The antigen remains undetermined. The CDR3 runs 13 residues. Trimming pared 4 bases from V and 6 bases from J, leaving 11 bases between. CDR1 SGDLS and CDR2 YYNGEE come from the germline V gene. Produced via immunoSEQ multiplex PCR; TCRdb's table is partial and in-frame only. The sample lists about 2.3 million clones; about 92% were seen once. This sequence was found in a man in his late teens or twenties in good health. Some clones in this sample may be carry-over from other donors' samples. The sequencing sample was made of naive CD4+ T cells from PBMCs. The subset: CD45RA+ positively selected. The chain combines TRBV9 with TRBJ1-5, with D maybe TRBD1 (6 bases). The CDR3 bases are TGTGCCAGCAGCAAGGGACAAGTTCAGCCCCAGCATTTT. Translating gives CASSKGQVQPQHF. Drawing the rest from reference TRBV9 and TRBJ1-5, the complete variable domain is DSGVTQTPKHLITATGQRVTLRCSPRSGDLSVYWYQQSLDQGLQFLIQYYNGEERAKGNILERFSAQQFPDLHSELNLSSLELGDSALYFCASSKGQVQPQHFGDGTRLSIL.